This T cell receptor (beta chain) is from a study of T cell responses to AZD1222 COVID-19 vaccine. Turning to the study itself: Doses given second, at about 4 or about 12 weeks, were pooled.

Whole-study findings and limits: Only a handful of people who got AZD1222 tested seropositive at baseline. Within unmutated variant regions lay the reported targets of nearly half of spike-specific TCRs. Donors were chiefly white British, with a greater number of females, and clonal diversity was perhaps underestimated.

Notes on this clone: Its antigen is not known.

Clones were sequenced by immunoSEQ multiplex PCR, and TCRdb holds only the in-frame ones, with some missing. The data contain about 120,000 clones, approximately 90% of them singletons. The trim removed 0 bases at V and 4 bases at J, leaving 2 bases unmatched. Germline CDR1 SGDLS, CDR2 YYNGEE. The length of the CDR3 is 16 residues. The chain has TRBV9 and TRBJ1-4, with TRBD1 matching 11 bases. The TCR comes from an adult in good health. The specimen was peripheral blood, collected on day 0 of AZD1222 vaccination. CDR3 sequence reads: CASSVEGTGGNEKLFF. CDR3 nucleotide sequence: TGTGCCAGCAGCGTAGAGGGGACAGGGGGTAATGAAAAACTGTTTTTT. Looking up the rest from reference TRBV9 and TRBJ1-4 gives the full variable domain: DSGVTQTPKHLITATGQRVTLRCSPRSGDLSVYWYQQSLDQGLQFLIQYYNGEERAKGNILERFSAQQFPDLHSELNLSSLELGDSALYFCASSVEGTGGNEKLFFGSGTQLSVL.